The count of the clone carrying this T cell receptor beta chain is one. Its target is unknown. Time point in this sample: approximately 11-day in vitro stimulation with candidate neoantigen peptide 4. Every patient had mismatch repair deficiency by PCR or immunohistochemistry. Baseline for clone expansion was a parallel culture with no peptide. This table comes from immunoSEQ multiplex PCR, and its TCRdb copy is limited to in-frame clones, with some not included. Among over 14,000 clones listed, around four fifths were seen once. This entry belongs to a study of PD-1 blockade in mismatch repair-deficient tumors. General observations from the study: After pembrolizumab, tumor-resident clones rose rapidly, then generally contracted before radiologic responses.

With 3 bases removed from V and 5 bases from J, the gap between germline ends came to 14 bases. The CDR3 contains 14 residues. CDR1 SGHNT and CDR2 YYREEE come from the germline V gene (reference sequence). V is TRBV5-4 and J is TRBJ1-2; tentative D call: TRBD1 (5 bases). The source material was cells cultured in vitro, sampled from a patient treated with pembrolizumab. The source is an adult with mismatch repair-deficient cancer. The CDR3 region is CASSSAGLGYGYTF. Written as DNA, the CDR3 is TGTGCCAGCAGCTCCGCAGGGCTGGGGTATGGCTACACCTTC. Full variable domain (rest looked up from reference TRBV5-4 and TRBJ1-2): ETGVTQSPTHLIKTRGQQVTLRCSSQSGHNTVSWYQQALGQGPQFIFQYYREEENGRGNFPPRFSGLQFPNYSSELNVNALELDDSALYLCASSSAGLGYGYTFGSGTRLTVV.